This T cell receptor beta chain was retrieved from a study of control samples from healthy donors and cancer patients. Sequenced by immunoSEQ multiplex PCR; TCRdb stores in-frame clones only, minus some. This table has approximately 92,000 clones, roughly 93% appearing once. Sequencing was carried out using blood. This receptor was identified in a woman between 25 and 40 years old in good health.

The CDR3 sequence: CASSVETDRPTGELFF. DNA of the CDR3: TGTGCCAGCAGCGTAGAAACCGACAGGCCCACCGGGGAGCTGTTTTTT. This chain connects TRBV9 to TRBJ2-2; tentatively, D is TRBD1 (6 bases). Germline assignment: CDR1 SGDLS and CDR2 YYNGEE. The CDR3 is 16 residues long. With 0 bases removed from V and 4 bases from J, the gap between germline ends came to 13 bases.